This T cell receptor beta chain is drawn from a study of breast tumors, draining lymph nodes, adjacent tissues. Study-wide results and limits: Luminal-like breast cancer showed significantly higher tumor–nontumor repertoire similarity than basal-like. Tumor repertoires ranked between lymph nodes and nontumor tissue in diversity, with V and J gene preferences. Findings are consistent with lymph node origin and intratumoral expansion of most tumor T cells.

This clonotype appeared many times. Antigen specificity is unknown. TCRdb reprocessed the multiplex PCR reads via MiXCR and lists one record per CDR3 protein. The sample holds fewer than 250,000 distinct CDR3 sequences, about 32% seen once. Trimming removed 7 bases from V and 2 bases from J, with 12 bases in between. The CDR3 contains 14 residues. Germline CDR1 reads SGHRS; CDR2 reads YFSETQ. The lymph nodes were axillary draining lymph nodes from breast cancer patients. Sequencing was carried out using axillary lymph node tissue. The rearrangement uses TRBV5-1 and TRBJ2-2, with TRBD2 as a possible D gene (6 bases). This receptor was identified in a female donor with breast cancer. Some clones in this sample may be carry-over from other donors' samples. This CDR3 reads CASFPGLNTGELFF. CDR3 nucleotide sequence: TGCGCCAGCTTTCCGGGACTCAACACCGGGGAGCTGTTTTTT.